This T cell receptor (beta chain) was identified in a study of shared clonotypes between healthy human individuals. In the study overall: Three plates were used per donor for CD4 naive, three for CD4 memory, two for CD8 naive and one for CD8 memory.

For this clone: The antigen is unknown.

V was cut by 7 bases and J by 4 bases, with 15 bases left in between. This CDR3 spans 14 amino acids. The V gene's germline CDR1 is LNHDA and CDR2 SQIVND (reference sequence). General observations from the study: When naive CD4 clonotypes were compared across a few donors, around 5% were shared.

Deep-level settings were used for running the assay. Per the study methods: From ImmunoSEQ came sequences covering only the junction and carrying no quality scores, so filtering differed. The protocol was immunoSEQ multiplex PCR, while the TCRdb copy is restricted to in-frame clones and leaves out a portion. V, J and clone size were drawn from that table, and D and trimming were deduced from the DNA. The data show approximately 2.4 million clones, with approximately 96% seen just once and about 0.13% held by the top ten. The sample was naive CD4+ T cells sorted from blood. Subset indicated: CD45RA+ positively selected. This TCR derives from a man younger than 35 in good health. The chain recombines TRBV19 with TRBJ2-3, with D perhaps TRBD1 (6 bases). The CDR3 loop is CASTLGAASDTQYF. The CDR3 DNA sequence: TGTGCCAGTACCCTGGGGGCAGCATCAGATACGCAGTATTTT. Looking up the rest from reference TRBV19 and TRBJ2-3 gives the full variable domain: DGGITQSPKYLFRKEGQNVTLSCEQNLNHDAMYWYRQDPGQGLRLIYYSQIVNDFQKGDIAEGYSVSREKKESFPLTVTSAQKNPTAFYLCASTLGAASDTQYFGPGTRLTVL.